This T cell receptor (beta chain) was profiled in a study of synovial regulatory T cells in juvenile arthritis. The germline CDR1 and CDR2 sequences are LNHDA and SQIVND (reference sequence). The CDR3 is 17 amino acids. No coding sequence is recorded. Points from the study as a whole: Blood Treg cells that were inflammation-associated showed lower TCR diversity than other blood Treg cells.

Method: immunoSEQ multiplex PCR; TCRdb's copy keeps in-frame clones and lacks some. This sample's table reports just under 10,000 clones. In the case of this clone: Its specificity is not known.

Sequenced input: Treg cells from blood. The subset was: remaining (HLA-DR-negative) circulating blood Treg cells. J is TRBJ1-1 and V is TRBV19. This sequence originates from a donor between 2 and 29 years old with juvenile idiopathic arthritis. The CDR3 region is CASSSLFRLNLNTEAFF.